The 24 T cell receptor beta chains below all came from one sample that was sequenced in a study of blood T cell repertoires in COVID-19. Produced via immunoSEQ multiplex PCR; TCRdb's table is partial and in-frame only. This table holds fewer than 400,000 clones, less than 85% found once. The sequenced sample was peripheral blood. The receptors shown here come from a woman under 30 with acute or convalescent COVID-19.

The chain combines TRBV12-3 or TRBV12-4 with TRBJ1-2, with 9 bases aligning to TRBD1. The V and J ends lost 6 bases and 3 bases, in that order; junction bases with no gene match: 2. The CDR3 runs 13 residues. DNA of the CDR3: TGTGCCAGCAGAACAGGGGGCTACTATGGCTACACCTTC. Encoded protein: CASRTGGYYGYTF.

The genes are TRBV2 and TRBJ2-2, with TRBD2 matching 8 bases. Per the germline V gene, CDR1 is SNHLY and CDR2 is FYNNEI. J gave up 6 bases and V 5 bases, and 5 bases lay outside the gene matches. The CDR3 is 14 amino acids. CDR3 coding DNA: TGTGCCAGCAGTCCCCTAGCGGGTGCCGGGGAGCTGTTTTTT. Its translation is CASSPLAGAGELFF.

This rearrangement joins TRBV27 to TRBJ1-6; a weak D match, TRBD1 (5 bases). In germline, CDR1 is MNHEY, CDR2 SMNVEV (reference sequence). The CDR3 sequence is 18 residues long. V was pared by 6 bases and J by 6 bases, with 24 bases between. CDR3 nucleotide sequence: TGTGCCAGCAGCATTACCTCACAGGACAATTTTCGTAATTCACCCCTCCACTTT. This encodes CASSITSQDNFRNSPLHF.

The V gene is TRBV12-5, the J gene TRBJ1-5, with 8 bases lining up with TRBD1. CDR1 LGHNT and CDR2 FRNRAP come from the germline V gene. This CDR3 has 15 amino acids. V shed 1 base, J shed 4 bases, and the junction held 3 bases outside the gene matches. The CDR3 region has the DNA TGTGCTAGTGGTTTGGATACAGGGGGAAATCAGCCCCAGCATTTT. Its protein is CASGLDTGGNQPQHF.

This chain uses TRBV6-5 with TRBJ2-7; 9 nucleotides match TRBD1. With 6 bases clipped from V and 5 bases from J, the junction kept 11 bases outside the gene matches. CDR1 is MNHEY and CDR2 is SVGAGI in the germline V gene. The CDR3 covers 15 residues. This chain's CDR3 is CASRSPGTGKNEQYF. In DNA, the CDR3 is TGTGCCAGCAGAAGCCCCGGGACAGGGAAGAACGAGCAGTACTTC.

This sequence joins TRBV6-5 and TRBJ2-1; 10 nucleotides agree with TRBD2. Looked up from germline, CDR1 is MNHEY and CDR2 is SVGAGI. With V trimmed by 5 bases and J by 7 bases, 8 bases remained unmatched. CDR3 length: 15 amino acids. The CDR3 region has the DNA TGTGCCAGCAGTCCCCCAGCGGGAGGGCCGAATGAGCAGTTCTTC. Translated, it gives CASSPPAGGPNEQFF.

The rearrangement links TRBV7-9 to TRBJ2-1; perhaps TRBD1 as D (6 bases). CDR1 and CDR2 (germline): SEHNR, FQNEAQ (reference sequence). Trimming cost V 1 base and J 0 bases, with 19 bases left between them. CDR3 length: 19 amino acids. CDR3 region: CASSLVFYSRQDSYNEQFF. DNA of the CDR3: TGTGCCAGCAGCTTAGTTTTTTACTCACGACAGGACTCCTACAATGAGCAGTTCTTC.

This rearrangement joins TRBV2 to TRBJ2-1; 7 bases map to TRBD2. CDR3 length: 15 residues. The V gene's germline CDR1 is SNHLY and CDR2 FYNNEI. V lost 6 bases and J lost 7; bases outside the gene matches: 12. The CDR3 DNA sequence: TGTGCCAGCAGCGACGCGGGAGTAGTAATGAATGAGCAGTTCTTC. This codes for CASSDAGVVMNEQFF.

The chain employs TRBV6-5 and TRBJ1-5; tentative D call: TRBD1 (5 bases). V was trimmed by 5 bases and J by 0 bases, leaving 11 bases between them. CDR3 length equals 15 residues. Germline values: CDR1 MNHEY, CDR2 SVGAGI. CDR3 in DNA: TGTGCCAGCAGTAGGGGCCCTGATAGCAATCAGCCCCAGCATTTT. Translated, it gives CASSRGPDSNQPQHF.

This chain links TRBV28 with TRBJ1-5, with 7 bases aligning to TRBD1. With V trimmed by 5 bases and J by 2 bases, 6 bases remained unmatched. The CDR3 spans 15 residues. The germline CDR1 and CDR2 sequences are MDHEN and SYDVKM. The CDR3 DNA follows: TGTGCCAGCAGTGACTCCGGGACAGGCAATCAGCCCCAGCATTTT. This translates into CASSDSGTGNQPQHF.

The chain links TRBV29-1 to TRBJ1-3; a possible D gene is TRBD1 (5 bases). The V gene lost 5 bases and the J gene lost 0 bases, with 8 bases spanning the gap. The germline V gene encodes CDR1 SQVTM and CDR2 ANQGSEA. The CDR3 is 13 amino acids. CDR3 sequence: CSVQGFSGNTIYF. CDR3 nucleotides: TGCAGCGTTCAGGGCTTCTCTGGAAACACCATATATTTT.

CDR3 sequence: CATSRDVREYEQYF. CDR3 bases: TGTGCCACCAGCAGGGACGTCCGGGAGTACGAGCAGTACTTC. The chain combines TRBV15 with TRBJ2-7; D is perhaps TRBD2 (6 bases). The V gene lost 3 bases and the J gene lost 4 bases, with 13 bases spanning the gap. The CDR3 length is 14 residues. CDR1 LNHNV and CDR2 YYDKDF come from the germline V gene (reference sequence). The full variable domain, its missing parts supplied by reference TRBV15 and TRBJ2-7, is DAMVIQNPRYQVTQFGKPVTLSCSQTLNHNVMYWYQQKSSQAPKLLFHYYDKDFNNEADTPDNFQSRRPNTSFCFLDIRSPGLGDTAMYLCATSRDVREYEQYFGPGTRLTVT.

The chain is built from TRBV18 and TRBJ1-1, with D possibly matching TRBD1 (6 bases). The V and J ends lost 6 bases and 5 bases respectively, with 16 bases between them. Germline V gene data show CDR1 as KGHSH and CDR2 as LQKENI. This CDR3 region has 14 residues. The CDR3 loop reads CASSAERTVTEAFF. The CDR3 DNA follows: TGTGCCAGCTCCGCAGAGAGGACAGTAACTGAAGCTTTCTTT.

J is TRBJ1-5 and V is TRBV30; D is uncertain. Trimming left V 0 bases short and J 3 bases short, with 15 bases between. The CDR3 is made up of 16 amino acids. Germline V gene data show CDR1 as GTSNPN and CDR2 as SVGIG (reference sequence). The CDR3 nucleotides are TGTGCCTGGAGTGTCGCTATAGCCACCTACAATCAGCCCCAGCATTTT. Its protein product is CAWSVAIATYNQPQHF.

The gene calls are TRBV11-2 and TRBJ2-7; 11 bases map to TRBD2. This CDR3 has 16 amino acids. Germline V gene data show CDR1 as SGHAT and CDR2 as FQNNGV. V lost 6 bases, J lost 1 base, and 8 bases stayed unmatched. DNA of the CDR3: TGTGCCAGCAGTTTTCCTGGGACTAGCGGTTCCTACGAGCAGTACTTC. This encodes CASSFPGTSGSYEQYF. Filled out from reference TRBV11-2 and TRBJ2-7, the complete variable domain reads EAGVAQSPRYKIIEKRQSVAFWCNPISGHATLYWYQQILGQGPKLLIQFQNNGVVDDSQLPKDRFSAERLKGVDSTLKIQPAKLEDSAVYLCASSFPGTSGSYEQYFGPGTRLTVT.

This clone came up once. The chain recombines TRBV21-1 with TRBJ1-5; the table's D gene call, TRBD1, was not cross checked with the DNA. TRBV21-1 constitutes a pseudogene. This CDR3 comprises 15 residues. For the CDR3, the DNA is TGTGCCAGCAGCAAAGACAACGATAGCAATCAGCCCCAGCATTTT. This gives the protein CASSKDNDSNQPQHF.

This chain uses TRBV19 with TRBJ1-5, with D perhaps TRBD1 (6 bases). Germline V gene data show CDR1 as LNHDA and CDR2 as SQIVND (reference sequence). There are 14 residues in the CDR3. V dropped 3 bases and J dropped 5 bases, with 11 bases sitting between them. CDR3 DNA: TGTGCCAGTAGTATTAAGGCAGGGGATCAGCCCCAGCATTTT. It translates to CASSIKAGDQPQHF.

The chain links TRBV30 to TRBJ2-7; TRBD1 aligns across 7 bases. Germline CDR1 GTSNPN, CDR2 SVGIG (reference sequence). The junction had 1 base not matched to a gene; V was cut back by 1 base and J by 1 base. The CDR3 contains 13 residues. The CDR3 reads CAWSAGQSYEQYF. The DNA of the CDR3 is TGTGCCTGGAGTGCGGGACAGTCCTACGAGCAGTACTTC.

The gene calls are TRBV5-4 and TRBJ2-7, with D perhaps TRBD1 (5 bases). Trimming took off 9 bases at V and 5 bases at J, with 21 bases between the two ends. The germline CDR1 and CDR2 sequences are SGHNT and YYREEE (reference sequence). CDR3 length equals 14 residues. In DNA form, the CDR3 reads TGTGCCATCTCCACAGGTGAAAGGATCGACGAGCAGTACTTC. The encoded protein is CAISTGERIDEQYF.

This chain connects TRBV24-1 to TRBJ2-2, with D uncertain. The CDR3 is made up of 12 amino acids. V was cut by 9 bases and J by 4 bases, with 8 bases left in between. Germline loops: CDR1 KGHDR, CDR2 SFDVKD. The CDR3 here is CATGLFTGELFF. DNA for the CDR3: TGTGCCACCGGCTTGTTCACCGGGGAGCTGTTTTTT.

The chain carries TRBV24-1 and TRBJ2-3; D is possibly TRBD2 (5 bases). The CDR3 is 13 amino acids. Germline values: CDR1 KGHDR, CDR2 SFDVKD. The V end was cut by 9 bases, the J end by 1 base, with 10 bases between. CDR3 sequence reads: CATGLGGTDTQYF. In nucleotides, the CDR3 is TGTGCCACCGGCCTCGGGGGCACAGATACGCAGTATTTT.

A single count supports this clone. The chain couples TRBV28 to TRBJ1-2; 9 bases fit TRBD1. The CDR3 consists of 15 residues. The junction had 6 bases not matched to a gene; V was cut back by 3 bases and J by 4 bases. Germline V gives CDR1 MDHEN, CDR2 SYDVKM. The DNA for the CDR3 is TGTGCCAGCAGTTTCCCGGGACAGGGATTCTATGGCTACACCTTC. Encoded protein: CASSFPGQGFYGYTF.

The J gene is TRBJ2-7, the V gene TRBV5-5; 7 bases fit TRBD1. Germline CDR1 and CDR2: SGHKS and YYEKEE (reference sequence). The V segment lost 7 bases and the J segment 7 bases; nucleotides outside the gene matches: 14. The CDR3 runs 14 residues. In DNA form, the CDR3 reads TGTGCCAGCGTTCTTCAGACAGGGTTGGGGGAGCAGTACTTC. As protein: CASVLQTGLGEQYF.

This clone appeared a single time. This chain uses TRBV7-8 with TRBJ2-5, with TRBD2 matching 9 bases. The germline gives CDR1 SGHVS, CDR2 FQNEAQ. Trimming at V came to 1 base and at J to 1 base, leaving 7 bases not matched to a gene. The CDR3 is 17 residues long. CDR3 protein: CASSLERAGGFQETQYF. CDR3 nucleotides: TGTGCCAGCAGCTTAGAGCGAGCGGGGGGATTCCAAGAGACCCAGTACTTC.